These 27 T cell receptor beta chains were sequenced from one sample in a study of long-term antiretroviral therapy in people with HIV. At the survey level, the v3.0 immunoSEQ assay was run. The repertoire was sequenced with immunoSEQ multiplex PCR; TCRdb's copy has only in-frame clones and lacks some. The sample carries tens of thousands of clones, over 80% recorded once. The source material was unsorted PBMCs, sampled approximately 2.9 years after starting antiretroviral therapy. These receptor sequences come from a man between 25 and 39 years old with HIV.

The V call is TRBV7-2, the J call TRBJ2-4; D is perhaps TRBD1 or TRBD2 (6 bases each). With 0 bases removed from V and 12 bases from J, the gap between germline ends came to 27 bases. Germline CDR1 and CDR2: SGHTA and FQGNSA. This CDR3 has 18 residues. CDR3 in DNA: TGTGCCAGCAGCTTAGCGACAAGCCGGGGGACATTCAGTACGCCTCAGTACTTC. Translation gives CASSLATSRGTFSTPQYF.

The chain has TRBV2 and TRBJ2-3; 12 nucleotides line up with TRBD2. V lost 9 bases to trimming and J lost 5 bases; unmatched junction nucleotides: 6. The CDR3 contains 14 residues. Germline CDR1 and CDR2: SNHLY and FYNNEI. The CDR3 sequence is CASLAGGLGDTQYF. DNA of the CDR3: TGTGCCAGTCTAGCGGGGGGGCTGGGAGATACGCAGTATTTT.

For the CDR3, the DNA is TGTGCCATCAGGGGGGACAGGGGTAGCAATCAGCCCCAGCATTTT. Amino acids: CAIRGDRGSNQPQHF. This chain connects TRBV10-3 to TRBJ1-5; 10 nucleotides match TRBD1. CDR3 size: 15 residues. In germline, CDR1 is ENHRY, CDR2 SYGVKD. V shed 6 bases, J shed 0 bases, and the junction held 2 bases outside the gene matches.

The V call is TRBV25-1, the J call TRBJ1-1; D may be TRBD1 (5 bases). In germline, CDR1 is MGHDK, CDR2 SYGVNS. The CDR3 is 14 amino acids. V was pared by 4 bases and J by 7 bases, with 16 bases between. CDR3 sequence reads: CASSVQDHQGEAFF. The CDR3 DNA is TGTGCCAGCAGTGTACAGGATCATCAGGGTGAAGCTTTCTTT.

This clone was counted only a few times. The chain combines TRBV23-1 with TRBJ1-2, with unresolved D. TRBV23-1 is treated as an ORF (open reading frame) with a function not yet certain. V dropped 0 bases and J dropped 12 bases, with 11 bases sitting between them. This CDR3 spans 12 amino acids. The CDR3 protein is CASSQSPVRNTF. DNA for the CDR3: TGCGCCAGCAGTCAATCGCCGGTGAGGAACACCTTC.

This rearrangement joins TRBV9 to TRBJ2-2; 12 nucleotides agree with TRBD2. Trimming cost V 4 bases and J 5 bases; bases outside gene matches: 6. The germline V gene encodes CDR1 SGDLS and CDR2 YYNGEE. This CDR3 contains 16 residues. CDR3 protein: CASSLGLAGGTGELFF. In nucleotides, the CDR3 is TGTGCCAGCAGCCTGGGACTAGCGGGTGGTACCGGGGAGCTGTTTTTT.

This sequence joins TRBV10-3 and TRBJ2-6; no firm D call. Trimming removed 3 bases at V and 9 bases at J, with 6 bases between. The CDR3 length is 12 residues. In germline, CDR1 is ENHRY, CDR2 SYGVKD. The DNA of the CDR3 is TGTGCCATCAGTGAAGGTTTCAACGTCCTGACTTTC. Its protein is CAISEGFNVLTF.

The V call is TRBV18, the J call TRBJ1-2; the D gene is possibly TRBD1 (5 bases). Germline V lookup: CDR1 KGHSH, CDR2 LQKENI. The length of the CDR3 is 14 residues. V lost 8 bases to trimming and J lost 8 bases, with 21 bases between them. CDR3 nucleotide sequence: TGTGCCAGCGCCCCCGGGACTCCCCGGGGAGGCTACACCTTC. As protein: CASAPGTPRGGYTF.

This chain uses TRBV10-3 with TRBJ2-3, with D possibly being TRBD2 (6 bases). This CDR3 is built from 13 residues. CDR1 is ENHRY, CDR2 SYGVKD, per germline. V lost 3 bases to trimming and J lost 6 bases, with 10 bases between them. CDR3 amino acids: CAISDTSSDTQYF. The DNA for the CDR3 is TGTGCCATCAGTGACACTAGCAGTGATACGCAGTATTTT.

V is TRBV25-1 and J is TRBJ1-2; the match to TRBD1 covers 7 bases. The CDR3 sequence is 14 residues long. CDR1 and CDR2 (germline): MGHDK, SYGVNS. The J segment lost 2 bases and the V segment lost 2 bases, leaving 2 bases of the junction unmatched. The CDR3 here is CASSEGRGNYGYTF. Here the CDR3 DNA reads TGTGCCAGCAGTGAAGGCAGGGGGAACTATGGCTACACCTTC.

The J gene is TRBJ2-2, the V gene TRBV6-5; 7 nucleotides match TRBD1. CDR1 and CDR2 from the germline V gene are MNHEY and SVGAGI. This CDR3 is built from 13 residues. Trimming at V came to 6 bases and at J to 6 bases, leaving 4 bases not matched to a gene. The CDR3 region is CASRRDSAGELFF. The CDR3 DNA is TGTGCCAGCAGAAGGGACAGTGCCGGGGAGCTGTTTTTT.

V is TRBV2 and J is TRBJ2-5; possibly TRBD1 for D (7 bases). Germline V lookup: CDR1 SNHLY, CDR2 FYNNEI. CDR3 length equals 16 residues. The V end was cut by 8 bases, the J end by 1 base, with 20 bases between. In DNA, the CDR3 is TGTGCCAGCTCGGAAAGGGGGCGCGGGGTCCAAGAGACCCAGTACTTC. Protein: CASSERGRGVQETQYF.

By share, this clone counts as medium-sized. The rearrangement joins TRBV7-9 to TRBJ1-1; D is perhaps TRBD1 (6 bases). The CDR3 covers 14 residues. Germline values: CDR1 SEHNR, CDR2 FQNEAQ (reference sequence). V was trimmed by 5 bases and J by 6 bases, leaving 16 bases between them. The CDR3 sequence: CASSELSGAPEAFF. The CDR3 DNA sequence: TGTGCCAGCAGCGAGCTTTCGGGGGCCCCTGAAGCTTTCTTT.

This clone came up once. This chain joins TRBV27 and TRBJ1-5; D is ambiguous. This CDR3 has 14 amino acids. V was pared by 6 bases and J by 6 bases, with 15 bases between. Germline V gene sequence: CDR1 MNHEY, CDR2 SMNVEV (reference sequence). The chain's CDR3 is CASSPGLSAQPQHF. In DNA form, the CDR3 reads TGTGCCAGCAGCCCAGGACTGAGCGCTCAGCCCCAGCATTTT.

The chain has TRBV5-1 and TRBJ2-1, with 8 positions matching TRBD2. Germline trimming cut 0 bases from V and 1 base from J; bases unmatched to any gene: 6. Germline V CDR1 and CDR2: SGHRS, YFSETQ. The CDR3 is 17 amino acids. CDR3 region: CASSLVPREVSYNEQFF. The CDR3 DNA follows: TGCGCCAGCAGCTTGGTTCCGCGGGAGGTTTCCTACAATGAGCAGTTCTTC.

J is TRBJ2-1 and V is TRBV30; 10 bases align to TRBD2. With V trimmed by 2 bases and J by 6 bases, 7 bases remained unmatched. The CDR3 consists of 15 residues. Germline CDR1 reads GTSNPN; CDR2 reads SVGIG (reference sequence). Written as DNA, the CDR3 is TGTGCCTGGAGTAGCCTAGCGGGGGCCAGCAATGAGCAGTTCTTC. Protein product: CAWSSLAGASNEQFF.

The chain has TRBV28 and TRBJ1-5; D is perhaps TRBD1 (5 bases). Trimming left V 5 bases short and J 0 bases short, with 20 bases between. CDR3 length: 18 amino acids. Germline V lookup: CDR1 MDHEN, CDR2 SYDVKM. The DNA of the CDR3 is TGTGCCAGCAGTGTATTTGGGGTGTGGGGGGATAGCAATCAGCCCCAGCATTTT. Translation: CASSVFGVWGDSNQPQHF.

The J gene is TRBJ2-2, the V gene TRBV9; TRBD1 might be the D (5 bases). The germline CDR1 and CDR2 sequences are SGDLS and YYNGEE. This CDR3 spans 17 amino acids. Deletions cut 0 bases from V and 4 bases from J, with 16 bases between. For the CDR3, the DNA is TGTGCCAGCAGCGTAGAGGTTAGGGGTGACGGCACCGGGGAGCTGTTTTTT. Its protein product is CASSVEVRGDGTGELFF. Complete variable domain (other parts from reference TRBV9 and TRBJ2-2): DSGVTQTPKHLITATGQRVTLRCSPRSGDLSVYWYQQSLDQGLQFLIQYYNGEERAKGNILERFSAQQFPDLHSELNLSSLELGDSALYFCASSVEVRGDGTGELFFGEGSRLTVL.

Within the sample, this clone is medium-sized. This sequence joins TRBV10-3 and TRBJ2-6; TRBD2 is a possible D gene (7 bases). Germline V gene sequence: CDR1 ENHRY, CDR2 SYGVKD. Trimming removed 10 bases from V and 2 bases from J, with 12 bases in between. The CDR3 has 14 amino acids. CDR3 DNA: TGTGCCAGTTGGGGGGGCGCTGGGGCCAACGTCCTGACTTTC. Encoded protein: CASWGGAGANVLTF.

In nucleotides, the CDR3 is TGCGCCAGCAGCCCGGGGGTGAAAACCGGGGAGCTGTTTTTT. The encoded protein is CASSPGVKTGELFF. J is TRBJ2-2 and V is TRBV5-1, with D possibly matching TRBD2 (6 bases). Trimming took off 4 bases at V and 5 bases at J, with 12 bases between the two ends. The germline gives CDR1 SGHRS, CDR2 YFSETQ. The CDR3 has 14 residues.

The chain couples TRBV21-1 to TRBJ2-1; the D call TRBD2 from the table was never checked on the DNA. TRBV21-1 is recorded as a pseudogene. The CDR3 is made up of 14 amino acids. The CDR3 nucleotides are TGTGCCAGCAGCAAAAGTGCTAGAAATTATGAGCAGTTCTTC. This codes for CASSKSARNYEQFF.

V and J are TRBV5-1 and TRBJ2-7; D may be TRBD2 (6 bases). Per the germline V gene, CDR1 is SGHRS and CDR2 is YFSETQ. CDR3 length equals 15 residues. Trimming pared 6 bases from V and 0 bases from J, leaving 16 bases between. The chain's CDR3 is CASTHGTPSSYEQYF. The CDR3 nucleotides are TGCGCCAGCACCCACGGGACTCCGAGCTCCTACGAGCAGTACTTC.

In nucleotides, the CDR3 is TGTGCCAGCAGCCTTCCCCCGGTGCCCTTAGATGAGCAGTTCTTC. Protein product: CASSLPPVPLDEQFF. V and J are TRBV5-6 and TRBJ2-1, with D hard to call. Per germline, CDR1 SGHDT and CDR2 YYEEEE. CDR3 length: 15 amino acids. V gave up 4 bases and J gave up 8 bases, with 19 bases separating them.

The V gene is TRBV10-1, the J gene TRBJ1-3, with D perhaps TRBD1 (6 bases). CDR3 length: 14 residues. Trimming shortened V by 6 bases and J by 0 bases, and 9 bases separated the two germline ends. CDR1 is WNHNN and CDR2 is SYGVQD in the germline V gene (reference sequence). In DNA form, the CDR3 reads TGCGCCAGCAGCCAGGACAGCTCTGGAAACACCATATATTTT. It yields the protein CASSQDSSGNTIYF.

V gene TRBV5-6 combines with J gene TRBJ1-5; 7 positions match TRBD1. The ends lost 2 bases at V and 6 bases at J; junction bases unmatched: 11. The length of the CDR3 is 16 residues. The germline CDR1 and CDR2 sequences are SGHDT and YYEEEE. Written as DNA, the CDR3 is TGTGCCAGCAGCTTAAAGGTTGGCCAGGGGGTTCAGCCCCAGCATTTT. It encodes CASSLKVGQGVQPQHF. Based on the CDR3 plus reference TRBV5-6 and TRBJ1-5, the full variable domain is DAGVTQSPTHLIKTRGQQVTLRCSPKSGHDTVSWYQQALGQGPQFIFQYYEEEERQRGNFPDRFSGHQFPNYSSELNVNALLLGDSALYLCASSLKVGQGVQPQHFGDGTRLSIL.

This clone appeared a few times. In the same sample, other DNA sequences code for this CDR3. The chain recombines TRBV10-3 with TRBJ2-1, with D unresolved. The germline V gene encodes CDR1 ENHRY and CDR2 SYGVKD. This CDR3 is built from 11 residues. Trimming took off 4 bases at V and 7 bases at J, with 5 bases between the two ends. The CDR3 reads CAISAGNEQFF. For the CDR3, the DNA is TGTGCCATCAGTGCTGGGAATGAGCAGTTCTTC.

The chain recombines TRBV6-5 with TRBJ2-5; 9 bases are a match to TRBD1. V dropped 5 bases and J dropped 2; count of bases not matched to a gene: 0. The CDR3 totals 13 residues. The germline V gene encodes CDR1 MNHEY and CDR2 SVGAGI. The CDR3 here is CASSDRGQETQYF. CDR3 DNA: TGTGCCAGCAGTGACAGGGGGCAAGAGACCCAGTACTTC.